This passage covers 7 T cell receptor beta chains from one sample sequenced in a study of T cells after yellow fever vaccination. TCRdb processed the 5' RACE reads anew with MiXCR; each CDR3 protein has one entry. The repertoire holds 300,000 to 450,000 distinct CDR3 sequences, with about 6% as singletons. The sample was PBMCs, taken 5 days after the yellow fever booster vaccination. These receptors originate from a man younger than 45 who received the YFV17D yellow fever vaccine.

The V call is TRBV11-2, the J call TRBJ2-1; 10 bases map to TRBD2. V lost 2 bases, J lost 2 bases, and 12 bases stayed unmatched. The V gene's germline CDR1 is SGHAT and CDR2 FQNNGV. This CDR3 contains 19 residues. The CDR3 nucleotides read TGTGCCAGCAGCTTAAGGCTGCTAGCGGGAGTAAGGCCCTACAATGAGCAGTTCTTC. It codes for CASSLRLLAGVRPYNEQFF. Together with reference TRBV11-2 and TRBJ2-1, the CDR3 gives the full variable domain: EAGVAQSPRYKIIEKRQSVAFWCNPISGHATLYWYQQILGQGPKLLIQFQNNGVVDDSQLPKDRFSAERLKGVDSTLKIQPAKLEDSAVYLCASSLRLLAGVRPYNEQFFGPGTRLTVL.

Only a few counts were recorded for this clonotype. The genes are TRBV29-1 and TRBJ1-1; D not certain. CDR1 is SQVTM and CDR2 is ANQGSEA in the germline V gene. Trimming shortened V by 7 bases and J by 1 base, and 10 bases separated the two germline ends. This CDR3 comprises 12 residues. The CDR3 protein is CSAADGNTEAFF. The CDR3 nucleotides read TGCAGCGCCGCGGACGGGAACACTGAAGCTTTCTTT.

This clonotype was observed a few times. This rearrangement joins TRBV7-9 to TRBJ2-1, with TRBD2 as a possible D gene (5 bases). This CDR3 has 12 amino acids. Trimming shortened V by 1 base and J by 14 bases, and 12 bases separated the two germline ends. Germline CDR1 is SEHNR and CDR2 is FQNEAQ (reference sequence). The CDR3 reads CASSLESGAEFF. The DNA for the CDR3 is TGTGCCAGCAGCTTAGAAAGCGGAGCGGAGTTCTTC.

Written as DNA, the CDR3 is TGCGCCAGCAGCCTGGGCCGACGGGAAGAGACCCAGTACTTC. Its translation is CASSLGRREETQYF. This rearrangement joins TRBV5-1 to TRBJ2-5; D is unresolved. The CDR3 has 14 amino acids. Germline-derived CDR1 and CDR2 are SGHRS and YFSETQ. The germline V and J ends were trimmed by 4 bases and 3 bases, with 13 bases remaining between them.

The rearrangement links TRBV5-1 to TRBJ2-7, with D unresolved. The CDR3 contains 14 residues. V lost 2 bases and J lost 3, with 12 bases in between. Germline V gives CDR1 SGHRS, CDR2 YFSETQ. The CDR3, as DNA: TGCGCCAGCAGCTTTGTTGGCGTATACTACGAGCAGTACTTC. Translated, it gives CASSFVGVYYEQYF.

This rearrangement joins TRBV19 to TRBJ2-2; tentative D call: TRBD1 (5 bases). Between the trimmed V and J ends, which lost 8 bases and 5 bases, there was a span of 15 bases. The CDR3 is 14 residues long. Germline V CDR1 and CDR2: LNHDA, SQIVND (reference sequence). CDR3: CASSNQGMTGELFF. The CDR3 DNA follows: TGTGCCAGTTCCAACCAGGGAATGACCGGGGAGCTGTTTTTT.

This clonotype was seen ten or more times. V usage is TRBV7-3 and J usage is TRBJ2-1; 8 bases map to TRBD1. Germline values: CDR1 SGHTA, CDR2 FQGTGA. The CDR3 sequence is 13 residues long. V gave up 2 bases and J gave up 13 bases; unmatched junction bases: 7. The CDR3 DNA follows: TGTGCCAGCAGCTTAGGATCTGGACAGGGCCAGTTCTTC. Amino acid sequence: CASSLGSGQGQFF.